This T cell receptor beta chain was found in a study of CD8 T cells in ankylosing spondylitis. Study results and caveats: Matched ankylosing spondylitis synovial fluid reportedly showed significant enrichment of disease-linked clones. Seemingly distinctive of ankylosing spondylitis blood was a TCR beta motif formed by eight highly homologous variants.

With molecular barcodes, quantitative 5'-RACE was used to make the TCR beta libraries. TCRdb re-analysed the 5' RACE reads in MiXCR, keeping a single row per CDR3 protein. Among some 700,000 distinct CDR3 sequences listed, around 17% were seen once. The germline V gene encodes CDR1 SQVTM and CDR2 ANQGSEA. The CDR3 runs to 15 residues. Trimming took 1 base from V and 2 from J; bases not matched to a gene: 7. A word on this clonotype: The antigen is unknown.

Sequencing was done on a sample of blood, either unsorted or a sorted T cell fraction (not recorded which). The rearrangement links TRBV29-1 to TRBJ2-5, with TRBD1 matching over 7 bases. The TCR was taken from a male donor with ankylosing spondylitis. CDR3 nucleotide sequence: TGCAGCGTTGAAGCCAGACAGGGCCCACAAGAGACCCAGTACTTC. Its protein is CSVEARQGPQETQYF.